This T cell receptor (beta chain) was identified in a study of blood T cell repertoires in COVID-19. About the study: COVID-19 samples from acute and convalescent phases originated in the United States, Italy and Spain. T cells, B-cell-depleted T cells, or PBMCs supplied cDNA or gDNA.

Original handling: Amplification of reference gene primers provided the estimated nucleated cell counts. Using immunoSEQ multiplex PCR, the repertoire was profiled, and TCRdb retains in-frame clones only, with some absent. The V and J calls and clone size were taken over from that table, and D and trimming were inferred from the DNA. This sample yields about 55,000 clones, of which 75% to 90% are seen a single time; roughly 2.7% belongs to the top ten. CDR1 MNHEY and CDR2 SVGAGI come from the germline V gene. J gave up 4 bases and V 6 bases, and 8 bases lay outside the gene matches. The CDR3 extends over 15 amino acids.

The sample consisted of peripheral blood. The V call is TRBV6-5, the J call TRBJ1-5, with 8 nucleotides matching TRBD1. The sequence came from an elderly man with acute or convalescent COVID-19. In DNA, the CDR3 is TGTGCCAGCAGGAACCTCGGACAGGGAAATCAGCCCCAGCATTTT. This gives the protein CASRNLGQGNQPQHF.